The clone carrying this TCR beta chain was observed a handful of times. Its antigen remains unidentified. This sample stems from a study of T-cell memory formation after mild COVID-19. Points from the study as a whole: Clones that got smaller from day 15 to 85 had even CD4/CD8, while clones growing later tipped toward CD4+.

Researchers used 5'RACE with constant-segment primers to make TCR alpha and TCR beta cDNA libraries that carry sample barcodes and UMIs. TCRdb re-called the 5' RACE reads through MiXCR, storing one row per CDR3 protein. The sample records more than 150,000 distinct CDR3 sequences, about a fifth being singletons. The sequence derives from an adult woman who had mild COVID-19 (a few samples of this study predate the infection). Cell type and time point are not known. The sample taken for sequencing was PBMCs or a T cell subset sorted from them (not recorded which).

CDR3 coding DNA: TGCGCCAGCAGCTTGGACGGGACAGGGGGTTTCTACGAGCAGTACTTC. Its translation is CASSLDGTGGFYEQYF. V is TRBV5-1 and J is TRBJ2-7, with TRBD1 matching over 11 bases. CDR1 SGHRS and CDR2 YFSETQ come from the germline V gene. The CDR3 is 16 amino acids. V gave up 0 bases and J gave up 3 bases; unmatched junction bases: 5.